This entry lists 18 T cell receptor beta chains sequenced from one sample in a study of T-cell memory formation after mild COVID-19. MiXCR, run by TCRdb on the 5' RACE reads, gives a single entry per CDR3 protein. The table records approximately 480,000 distinct CDR3 sequences, 15% to 20% of them present only once. Sample: PBMCs or a T cell subset sorted from them (not recorded which). All receptors come from an adult woman who had mild COVID-19 (a few samples of this study predate the infection). Cell type and time point are not known.

This chain joins TRBV6-5 and TRBJ1-1; a weak D match, TRBD1 (6 bases). V lost 6 bases to trimming and J lost 5 bases, with 16 bases between them. The germline V gene encodes CDR1 MNHEY and CDR2 SVGAGI. This CDR3 has 14 amino acids. In DNA, the CDR3 is TGTGCCAGCAGCCTAGGGACATTGATAACTGAAGCTTTCTTT. This translates into CASSLGTLITEAFF.

The CDR3 spells CASSHGQGIMNTEAFF. DNA of the CDR3: TGTGCCAGCAGCCACGGACAGGGCATTATGAACACTGAAGCTTTCTTT. The chain joins TRBV3-1 to TRBJ1-1; 8 bases fit TRBD1. V lost 3 bases, J lost 0 bases, and 6 bases stayed unmatched. The CDR3 extends over 16 amino acids. Germline lookup yields CDR1 LGHDT and CDR2 YNNKEL (reference sequence). Drawing the rest from reference TRBV3-1 and TRBJ1-1, the complete variable domain is DTAVSQTPKYLVTQMGNDKSIKCEQNLGHDTMYWYKQDSKKFLKIMFSYNNKELIINETVPNRFSPKSPDKAHLNLHINSLELGDSAVYFCASSHGQGIMNTEAFFGQGTRLTVV.

In its sample, this clonotype was seen a few times. This chain links TRBV6-5 with TRBJ2-6, with D unresolved. This CDR3 spans 14 amino acids. V was cut by 7 bases and J by 0 bases, with 7 bases left in between. The germline V gene has CDR1 MNHEY and CDR2 SVGAGI. This CDR3 is CASTKRSGANVLTF. The DNA of the CDR3 is TGTGCCAGCACCAAACGCTCTGGGGCCAACGTCCTGACTTTC.

The chain is built from TRBV20-1 and TRBJ1-5; no clear D. V was trimmed by 0 bases and J by 1 base, leaving 7 bases between them. The CDR3 totals 14 residues. Germline V gene data show CDR1 as DFQATT and CDR2 as SNEGSKA (reference sequence). CDR3 residues: CSARDLVSNQPQHF. The CDR3 nucleotides read TGCAGTGCTAGAGATTTGGTGAGCAATCAGCCCCAGCATTTT.

The V and J genes are TRBV20-1 and TRBJ2-1; tentatively, D is TRBD1 (5 bases). The germline V gene encodes CDR1 DFQATT and CDR2 SNEGSKA (reference sequence). V shed 3 bases and J shed 4 bases, with 10 bases lying between them. This CDR3 is built from 13 residues. The CDR3 nucleotides read TGCAGTGCTAGGGACATCGGGTACAATGAGCAGTTCTTC. This sequence encodes CSARDIGYNEQFF.

The J gene is TRBJ1-1, the V gene TRBV7-3; a possible D gene is TRBD1 (5 bases). The CDR3 sequence is 14 residues long. Germline V gene lookup returns CDR1 SGHTA and CDR2 FQGTGA. V was pared by 3 bases and J by 1 base, with 9 bases between. CDR3 region: CASSFDGANTEAFF. CDR3 bases: TGTGCCAGCAGCTTCGACGGGGCGAACACTGAAGCTTTCTTT.

The gene calls are TRBV2 and TRBJ1-2, with unresolved D. Trimming pared 0 bases from V and 4 bases from J, leaving 6 bases between. The CDR3 consists of 13 residues. Germline CDR1 reads SNHLY; CDR2 reads FYNNEI. DNA of the CDR3: TGTGCCAGCAGTGAAGCTGGGTCCTATGGCTACACCTTC. Translating it yields CASSEAGSYGYTF.

The chain recombines TRBV3-1 with TRBJ2-7, with TRBD2 matching over 9 bases. Germline values: CDR1 LGHDT, CDR2 YNNKEL (reference sequence). Trimming cost V 2 bases and J 5 bases; bases outside gene matches: 7. CDR3 size: 15 residues. In nucleotides, the CDR3 is TGTGCCAGCAGCCAACACGGGACTAGCCCACACGAGCAGTACTTC. Translated: CASSQHGTSPHEQYF.

The V call is TRBV4-3, the J call TRBJ1-2; 8 nucleotides match TRBD1. The CDR3 contains 15 residues. Per the germline V gene, CDR1 is LGHNA and CDR2 is YSLEER. Losses at the gene ends were 1 base for V and 3 bases for J; bases not matched to a gene: 4. The CDR3 nucleotides read TGCGCCAGCAGCCAAGGCAGGGGGCTTTACTATGGCTACACCTTC. It encodes CASSQGRGLYYGYTF.

This clonotype has just a few counts. The chain uses TRBV24-1 and TRBJ1-5, with D perhaps matching TRBD1 (5 bases). The V end lost 3 bases, the J end lost 3 bases, and 14 bases lay between the germline ends. Per the germline V gene, CDR1 is KGHDR and CDR2 is SFDVKD. The CDR3 spans 16 residues. CDR3 nucleotide sequence: TGTGCCACCAGTGATGGGCGTAGGGGACCCAATCAGCCCCAGCATTTT. Its protein product is CATSDGRRGPNQPQHF.

This clonotype was observed a few times. The chain couples TRBV19 to TRBJ1-4, with TRBD1 as a possible D gene (5 bases). Germline assignment: CDR1 LNHDA and CDR2 SQIVND (reference sequence). V shed 9 bases and J shed 3 bases, with 17 bases lying between them. CDR3 size: 15 residues. CDR3 sequence: CASAVRQTANEKLFF. The CDR3 DNA sequence: TGTGCCAGCGCCGTCCGACAGACCGCTAATGAAAAACTGTTTTTT.

This clonotype turned up a few times. The rearrangement uses TRBV15 and TRBJ1-1; D is unresolved. V lost 2 bases to trimming and J lost 0 bases, with 4 bases between them. CDR1 LNHNV and CDR2 YYDKDF come from the germline V gene (reference sequence). This CDR3 spans 13 amino acids. The CDR3 coding sequence is TGTGCCACCAGCAGACAGATGAACACTGAAGCTTTCTTT. It is translated as CATSRQMNTEAFF.

This clonotype was seen a few times. The chain employs TRBV9 and TRBJ2-3; no clear D gene. CDR3 length equals 13 residues. CDR1 and CDR2 (germline): SGDLS, YYNGEE. The germline V and J ends were trimmed by 0 bases and 6 bases, with 8 bases remaining between them. In DNA, the CDR3 is TGTGCCAGCAGCGTAGGCGCGTCGGATACGCAGTATTTT. Its protein product is CASSVGASDTQYF.

This clonotype was detected a few times. The chain links TRBV7-6 to TRBJ2-3, with 11 bases that match TRBD2. The CDR3 contains 15 residues. CDR1 and CDR2 (germline): SGHVS, FNYEAQ. With 6 bases clipped from V and 6 bases from J, the junction kept 8 bases outside the gene matches. This CDR3 reads CASRGLAEAGDTQYF. In DNA form, the CDR3 reads TGTGCCAGCAGGGGACTAGCGGAGGCAGGGGATACGCAGTATTTT.

The chain has TRBV29-1 and TRBJ1-1; no definite D call. V shed 5 bases and J shed 4 bases, with 11 bases lying between them. CDR1 SQVTM and CDR2 ANQGSEA come from the germline V gene. CDR3 length equals 12 residues. This CDR3 is CSVILASTEAFF. The DNA for the CDR3 is TGCAGCGTTATTTTAGCGTCCACTGAAGCTTTCTTT.

This clonotype has a handful of counts. The V gene is TRBV15, the J gene TRBJ1-1; D ambiguous. The CDR3 has 14 residues. CDR1 and CDR2 from the germline V gene are LNHNV and YYDKDF (reference sequence). V was clipped by 0 bases and J by 0 bases, with 5 bases between them. CDR3 sequence reads: CATSRDTMNTEAFF. The CDR3 region has the DNA TGTGCCACCAGCAGAGATACCATGAACACTGAAGCTTTCTTT.

This clonotype was picked up a small number of times. CDR3 protein: CASSVRGASGANVLTF. The CDR3 nucleotides read TGTGCCAGCAGCGTACGAGGGGCATCTGGGGCCAACGTCCTGACTTTC. This rearrangement joins TRBV7-9 to TRBJ2-6; either TRBD1 or TRBD2 may supply D (5 bases each). V gave up 5 bases and J gave up 1 base, with 12 bases separating them. Germline CDR1 reads SEHNR; CDR2 reads FQNEAQ (reference sequence). There are 16 residues in the CDR3.

This clonotype came up many times. This chain joins TRBV4-3 and TRBJ2-1; D is unresolved. Trimming shortened V by 1 base and J by 6 bases, and 10 bases separated the two germline ends. From germline, CDR1 is LGHNA and CDR2 YSLEER. The CDR3 has 14 amino acids. This CDR3 reads CASSQGEPSNEQFF. In nucleotides, the CDR3 is TGCGCCAGCAGCCAAGGGGAACCTTCCAATGAGCAGTTCTTC.